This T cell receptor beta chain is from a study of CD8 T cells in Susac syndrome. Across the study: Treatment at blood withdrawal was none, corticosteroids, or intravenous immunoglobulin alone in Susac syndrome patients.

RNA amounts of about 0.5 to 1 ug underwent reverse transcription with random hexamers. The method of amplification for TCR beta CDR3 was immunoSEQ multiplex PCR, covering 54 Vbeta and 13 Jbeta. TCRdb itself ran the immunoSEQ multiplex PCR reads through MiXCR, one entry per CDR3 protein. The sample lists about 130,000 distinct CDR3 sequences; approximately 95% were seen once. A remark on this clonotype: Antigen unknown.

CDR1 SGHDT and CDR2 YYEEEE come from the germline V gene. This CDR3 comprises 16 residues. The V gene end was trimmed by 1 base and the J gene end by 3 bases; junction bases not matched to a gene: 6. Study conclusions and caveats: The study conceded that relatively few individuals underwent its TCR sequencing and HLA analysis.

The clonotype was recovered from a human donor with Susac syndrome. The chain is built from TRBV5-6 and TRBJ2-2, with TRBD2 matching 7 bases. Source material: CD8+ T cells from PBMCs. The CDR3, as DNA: TGTGCCAGCAGCTTGTTGCGGGAGTGGTACACCGGGGAGCTGTTTTTT. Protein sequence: CASSLLREWYTGELFF.